This TCR beta chain emerged from a study of shared clonotypes between healthy human individuals. General study points: Some naive CD4 clonotypes, 4% to 6%, turned up in common across a handful of donors. Large depth notwithstanding, sorted-subset sequencing proved incomplete by rarefaction. Sampling covered blood only; tissue repertoires likely differ. Larger richness was generally estimated for naive than memory subsets.

Measured with immunoSEQ multiplex PCR; TCRdb has only the in-frame clones, and not every one. The table includes millions of clones, about 94% detected once. This CDR3 is 13 amino acids long. Trimming removed 6 bases at V and 5 bases at J, with 16 bases between. Germline V CDR1 and CDR2: SQVTM, ANQGSEA. CD45RO-negative, CCR7-selected cells formed the naive CD8 fraction, which excluded terminally differentiated effector memory CD45RA+ cells. This clone was picked up one time. Its antigen is unknown. The chain recombines TRBV29-1 with TRBJ1-2; D is unclear. The receptor's source is a man younger than 35 in good health. Sequenced sample: naive CD8+ T cells sorted from blood. DNA for the CDR3: TGCAGCGTCGGACCGGACGAATCGTATGGCTACACCTTC. Its protein is CSVGPDESYGYTF.